A selection of T cell receptor beta chains follows, all from one sample in a study of T-cell memory formation after mild COVID-19. TCRdb fed the 5' RACE reads into MiXCR, producing one record per CDR3 protein. The sample contains fewer than 500,000 distinct CDR3 sequences, approximately 23% of which appear only once. The sequencing sample was made of PBMCs or a T cell subset sorted from them (not recorded which). The receptors were sampled from an adult woman who had mild COVID-19 (a few samples of this study predate the infection). Cell type and time point are not known. Each CDR3 is given with its conserved first and last residue. A D gene is named only where the DNA matches it firmly. Size values are once, few and many counts, or a class for expanded clones, and some rows have none.

few	-	TRBV4-1	TRBJ2-5	CASSLYIREQETQYF	TGCGCCTCGTCCCTCTATATCAGGGAGCAAGAGACCCAGTACTTC
-	TRBD2	TRBV5-1	TRBJ2-1	CASSLGAVREGEQFF	TGCGCCAGCAGCTTGGGTGCGGTCCGGGAGGGTGAGCAGTTCTTC
-	-	TRBV12-5	TRBJ2-3	CASGLIIQGSLTDTQYF	TGTGCTAGTGGTTTGATCATACAGGGATCCCTCACAGATACGCAGTATTTT
-	TRBD2	TRBV7-8	TRBJ2-5	CASSTSGGPQQTQYF	TGTGCCAGCAGCACAAGCGGGGGCCCCCAGCAGACCCAGTACTTC
few	-	TRBV12-3/TRBV12-4	TRBJ2-7	CASSFGANDYEQYF	TGTGCCAGCAGTTTCGGGGCGAACGACTACGAGCAGTACTTC
-	TRBD2	TRBV20-1	TRBJ2-2	CSARDSGRAGELFF	TGCAGTGCTAGGGATAGCGGGAGGGCCGGGGAGCTGTTTTTT
few	TRBD2	TRBV7-2	TRBJ2-1	CASSPGLAEPSYNEQFF	TGTGCCAGCAGCCCGGGACTAGCGGAACCCTCCTACAATGAGCAGTTCTTC
-	TRBD1	TRBV5-5	TRBJ2-2	CASSFGQGKAGELFF	TGTGCCAGCAGCTTCGGACAGGGGAAGGCCGGGGAGCTGTTTTTT
few	-	TRBV7-8	TRBJ2-2	CASSLARVDTGELFF	TGTGCCAGCAGCTTAGCCAGGGTGGACACCGGGGAGCTGTTTTTT
-	TRBD2	TRBV7-9	TRBJ2-7	CASSSTTSGPTTQQYF	TGTGCCAGCAGCTCCACGACTAGCGGACCCACTACGCAGCAGTACTTC
-	-	TRBV14	TRBJ1-2	CASSNHRGYTF	TGTGCCAGCAGTAATCACAGGGGCTACACCTTC
-	-	TRBV4-2	TRBJ2-3	CASSQVLAKITDTQYF	TGTGCCAGCAGCCAAGTTCTAGCCAAGATCACAGATACGCAGTATTTT
-	TRBD1	TRBV5-6	TRBJ1-2	CASSWAEGADPYTF	TGTGCCAGCAGTTGGGCGGAGGGGGCCGATCCCTACACCTTC
-	-	TRBV7-2	TRBJ2-1	CASSRRADNEQFF	TGTGCCAGCAGCCGGAGGGCCGACAATGAGCAGTTCTTC